The following is a T cell receptor (beta chain) sequence with its context. As yet, its antigen is unknown. This entry belongs to a study of T cell responses to AZD1222 COVID-19 vaccine. On the study more broadly: Pooled samples include second doses given at about 4 or 12 weeks. Points from the study as a whole: Only five to seven AZD1222 recipients tested seropositive at baseline. Compared with day 0, the breadth and depth of the Spike-specific TCR repertoire rose significantly after two doses of AZD1222.

Using immunoSEQ multiplex PCR, the repertoire was profiled, and TCRdb retains in-frame clones only, with some absent. The sample holds 150,000 or so clones; 70% to 90% are singletons and the top ten take 8%. The V gene's germline CDR1 is SQVTM and CDR2 ANQGSEA. Trimming cost V 4 bases and J 4 bases, with 11 bases left between them. The CDR3 is 12 residues long. The sequenced sample was peripheral blood, obtained on day 0 of AZD1222 vaccination. The chain employs TRBV29-1 and TRBJ2-7; the D gene is possibly TRBD2 (6 bases). This TCR came from an adult in good health. CDR3: CSVVLGGYEQYF. CDR3 bases: TGCAGCGTTGTCCTGGGGGGATACGAGCAGTACTTC.